This record concerns one T cell receptor (beta chain) sequence. This record belongs to a study of blood T cell repertoires in COVID-19. The wider study: Collection of acute and convalescent COVID-19 samples took place in the United States, Italy and Spain.

CDR1 and CDR2 (germline): SEHNR, FQNEAQ (reference sequence). This CDR3 has 15 amino acids. V gave up 4 bases and J gave up 4 bases; unmatched junction bases: 4. Data came from immunoSEQ multiplex PCR; TCRdb stores just in-frame clones and leaves some out. The sample has about 240,000 clones; about four fifths are singletons. The V call is TRBV7-9, the J call TRBJ2-2, with TRBD1 matching over 9 bases. This clonotype was obtained from a young man who had recovered from COVID-19. Sample: peripheral blood. The CDR3 spells CASSWGTGRTGELFF. The CDR3 region has the DNA TGTGCCAGCAGCTGGGGGACAGGGCGCACCGGGGAGCTGTTTTTT.